This TCR beta chain was obtained from a study of cytomegalovirus exposure and HLA in healthy donors. On the study more broadly: The roughly 120 million unique TCR beta sequences, from 150 million to 200 million T cells, were found by an earlier analysis.

The V end was cut by 4 bases, the J end by 6 bases, with 18 bases between. In germline, CDR1 is SEHNR, CDR2 FQNEAQ (reference sequence). The CDR3 spans 16 residues. Primers included in the PCR were 60 Vbeta and 13 Jbeta primers. Produced via immunoSEQ multiplex PCR; TCRdb's table is partial and in-frame only. Its table lists 150,000 or so clones. Source material: PBMCs. The chain couples TRBV7-9 to TRBJ2-2; tentatively, D is TRBD2 (6 bases). The sequence came from a woman aged 45 to 65 in good health and CMV-seronegative. CDR3 DNA: TGTGCCAGCAGCTCGTTCGGGACTGGGTTCTCCGGGGAGCTGTTTTTT. It yields the protein CASSSFGTGFSGELFF.